The clone carrying this T cell receptor (beta chain) showed up many times. Its antigen is currently unknown. RNA was extracted from whole blood without cell sorting, alongside germline DNA. Collection of roughly 3.7 milliliters of peripheral blood took place before surgery. This entry comes from a study of tumor-infiltrating lymphocytes in primary liver carcinoma. Across the study: The study enrolled male and female patients aged 30 to 69 years. Every sample contained roughly 3.65 to 7.5 million productive TCRbeta reads, and these numbers were similar from one tissue type to another. Study observations and caveats: Less overlap was seen in tumor-adjacent and tumor-blood pairs than in tumor region pairs.

TCR beta cDNA was prepared out of roughly 500 ng total RNA by means of a constant-region primer. Researchers made the TCR beta libraries by running three nested multiplex PCR rounds with slightly modified ARM-PCR. With TRBV1-TRBV30 forward primers and a C-beta reverse primer, the first two PCR rounds were run for roughly 10 cycles each. TCRdb itself ran the multiplex PCR reads through MiXCR, one entry per CDR3 protein. The sample holds 330,000 or so distinct CDR3 sequences; less than 75% are singletons and the top ten take roughly 6.5%. The junction had 9 bases not matched to a gene; V was cut back by 6 bases and J by 10 bases. CDR3 length: 13 amino acids.

Sequencing was performed on peripheral blood. The J gene is TRBJ1-5, the V gene TRBV12-3 or TRBV12-4; 7 bases fit TRBD1. This receptor was obtained from a man aged 40-55 years with primary liver carcinoma and hepatitis B virus infection. Written as DNA, the CDR3 is TGTGCCAGCAGACTGGGGACAGATCGACCCCAGCATTTT. Translation: CASRLGTDRPQHF.